This T cell receptor beta chain was captured by sequencing in a study of blood T cell repertoires in COVID-19. Study at large: The United States, Italy and Spain provided the acute and convalescent COVID-19 samples. From T cells, B-cell-depleted T cells, or PBMCs came the material, which was cDNA or gDNA.

Participants' own reports of clinical history determined their cohort assignment. What the recovered Cohort 3 donors had was two negative PCRs, clearance, or symptom resolution. V gave up 3 bases and J gave up 5 bases; unmatched junction bases: 11. The CDR3 has 16 amino acids. Clones were read by immunoSEQ multiplex PCR, and TCRdb kept only the in-frame ones, dropping some. The data show about 300,000 clones, around 85% seen once. V gene TRBV23-1 combines with J gene TRBJ2-5, with 8 bases that match TRBD2. TRBV23-1 is filed as an ORF, its function uncertain. This clonotype was sampled from a man aged 25 to 45 who had recovered from COVID-19. The sample comprised PBMCs or T cells enriched from blood (not recorded which). The CDR3 DNA is TGCGCCAGCAGTCACCCACCCGGGGGGGCGGATGAGACCCAGTACTTC. This encodes CASSHPPGGADETQYF.